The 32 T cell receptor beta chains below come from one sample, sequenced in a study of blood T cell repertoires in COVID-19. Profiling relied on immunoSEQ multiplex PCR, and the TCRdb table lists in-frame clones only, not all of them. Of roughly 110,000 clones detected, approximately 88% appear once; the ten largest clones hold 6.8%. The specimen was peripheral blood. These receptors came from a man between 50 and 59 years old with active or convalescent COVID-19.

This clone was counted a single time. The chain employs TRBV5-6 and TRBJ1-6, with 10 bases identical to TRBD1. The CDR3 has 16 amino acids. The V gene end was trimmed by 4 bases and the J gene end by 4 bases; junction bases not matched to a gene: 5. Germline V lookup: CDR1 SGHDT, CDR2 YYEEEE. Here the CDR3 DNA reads TGTGCCAGCAGCCGGGGACAGGGGTCGTATAATTCACCCCTCCACTTT. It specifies CASSRGQGSYNSPLHF.

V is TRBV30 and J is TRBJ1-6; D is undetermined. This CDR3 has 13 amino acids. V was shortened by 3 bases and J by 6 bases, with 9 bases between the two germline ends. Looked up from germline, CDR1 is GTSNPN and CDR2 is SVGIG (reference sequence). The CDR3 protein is CAWRTTPNSPLHF. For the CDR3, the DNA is TGTGCCTGGAGGACAACCCCTAATTCACCCCTCCACTTT.

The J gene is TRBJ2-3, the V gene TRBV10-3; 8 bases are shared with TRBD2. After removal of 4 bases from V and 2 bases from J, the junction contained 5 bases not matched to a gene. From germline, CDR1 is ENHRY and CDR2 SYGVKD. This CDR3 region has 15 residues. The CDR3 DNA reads TGTGCCATCAGTGCACTAGCGGATGACACAGATACGCAGTATTTT. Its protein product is CAISALADDTDTQYF.

The CDR3 protein is CASSLRHFTRTGKRVEETQYF. In DNA form, the CDR3 reads TGTGCCAGCAGTTTACGCCACTTTACTCGGACAGGGAAAAGGGTAGAAGAGACCCAGTACTTC. V usage is TRBV27 and J usage is TRBJ2-5; 8 bases match TRBD1. Germline-derived CDR1 and CDR2 are MNHEY and SMNVEV (reference sequence). This CDR3 has 21 residues. V trimming: 2 bases; J trimming: 3 bases; junction bases outside the gene matches: 23.

As DNA, the CDR3 is TGTGCCAGCAGCTTGGAAATCGCAGTGAACACTGAAGCTTTCTTT. Translation gives CASSLEIAVNTEAFF. This chain links TRBV5-4 with TRBJ1-1; D gene uncertain. This CDR3 has 15 residues. Germline assignment: CDR1 SGHNT and CDR2 YYREEE (reference sequence). With 0 bases removed from V and 0 bases from J, the gap between germline ends came to 9 bases.

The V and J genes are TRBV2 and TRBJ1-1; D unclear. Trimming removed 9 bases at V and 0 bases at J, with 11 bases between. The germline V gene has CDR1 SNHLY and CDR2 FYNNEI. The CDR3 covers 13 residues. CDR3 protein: CARFGGLNTEAFF. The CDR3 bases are TGTGCCAGATTTGGAGGGTTGAACACTGAAGCTTTCTTT.

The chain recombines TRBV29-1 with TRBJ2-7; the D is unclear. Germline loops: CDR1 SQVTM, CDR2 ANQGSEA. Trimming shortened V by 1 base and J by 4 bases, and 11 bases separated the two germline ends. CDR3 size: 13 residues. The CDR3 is CSVEGDTLYEQYF. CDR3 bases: TGCAGCGTTGAAGGCGACACTCTATACGAGCAGTACTTC.

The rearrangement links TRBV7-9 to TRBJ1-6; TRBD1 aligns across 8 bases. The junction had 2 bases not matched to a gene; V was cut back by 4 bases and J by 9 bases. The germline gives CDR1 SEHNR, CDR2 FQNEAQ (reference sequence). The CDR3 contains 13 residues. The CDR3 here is CASSSDRASPLHF. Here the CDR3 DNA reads TGTGCCAGCAGCTCGGACAGGGCTTCACCCCTCCACTTT. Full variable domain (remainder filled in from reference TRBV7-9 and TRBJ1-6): DTGVSQNPRHKITKRGQNVTFRCDPISEHNRLYWYRQTLGQGPEFLTYFQNEAQLEKSRLLSDRFSAERPKGSFSTLEIQRTEQGDSAMYLCASSSDRASPLHFGNGTRLTVT.

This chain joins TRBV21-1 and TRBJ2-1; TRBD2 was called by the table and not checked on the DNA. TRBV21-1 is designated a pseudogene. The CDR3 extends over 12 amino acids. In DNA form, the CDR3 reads TGTGCCAGCGGATTATCGGGTTGTGAGCAGTTCTTC. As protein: CASGLSGCEQFF.

CDR3 coding DNA: TGTGCCAGCCTACCGGGACTCGCCTCAAATGAGCAGTTCTTC. Translating it yields CASLPGLASNEQFF. V is TRBV6-5 and J is TRBJ2-1; possibly TRBD2 for D (6 bases). The V end was cut by 8 bases, the J end by 7 bases, with 18 bases between. The CDR3 loop spans 14 amino acids. CDR1 MNHEY and CDR2 SVGAGI come from the germline V gene.

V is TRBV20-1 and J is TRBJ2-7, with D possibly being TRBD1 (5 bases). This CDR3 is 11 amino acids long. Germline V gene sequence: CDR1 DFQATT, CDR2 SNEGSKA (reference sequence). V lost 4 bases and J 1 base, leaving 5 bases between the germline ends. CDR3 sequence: CSATGSYEQYF. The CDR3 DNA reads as TGCAGTGCTACAGGGTCCTACGAGCAGTACTTC.

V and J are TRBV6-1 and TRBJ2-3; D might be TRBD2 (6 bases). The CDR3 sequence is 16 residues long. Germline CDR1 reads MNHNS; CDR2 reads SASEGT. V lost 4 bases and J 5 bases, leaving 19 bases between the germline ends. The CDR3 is CASSVRSGGTGDTQYF. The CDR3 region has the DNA TGTGCCAGCAGTGTCCGGTCCGGGGGAACAGGAGATACGCAGTATTTT.

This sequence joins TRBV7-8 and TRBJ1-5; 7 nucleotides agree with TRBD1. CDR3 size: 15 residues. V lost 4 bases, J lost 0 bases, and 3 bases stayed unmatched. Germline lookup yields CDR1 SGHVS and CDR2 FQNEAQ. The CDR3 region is CASSSRDSSNQPQHF. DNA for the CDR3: TGTGCCAGCAGCTCCCGGGACAGTAGCAATCAGCCCCAGCATTTT.

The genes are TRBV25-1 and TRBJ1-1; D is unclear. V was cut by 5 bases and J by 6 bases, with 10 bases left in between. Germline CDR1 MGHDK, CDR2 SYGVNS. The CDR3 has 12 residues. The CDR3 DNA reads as TGTGCCAGCAGTTCCCTAATTTCTGAAGCTTTCTTT. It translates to CASSSLISEAFF.

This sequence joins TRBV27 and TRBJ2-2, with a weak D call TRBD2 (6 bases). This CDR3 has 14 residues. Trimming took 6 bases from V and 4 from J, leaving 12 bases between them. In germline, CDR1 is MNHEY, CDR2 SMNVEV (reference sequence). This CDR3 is CASSRLGGTGELFF. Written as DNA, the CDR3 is TGTGCCAGCAGCCGACTAGGAGGCACCGGGGAGCTGTTTTTT.

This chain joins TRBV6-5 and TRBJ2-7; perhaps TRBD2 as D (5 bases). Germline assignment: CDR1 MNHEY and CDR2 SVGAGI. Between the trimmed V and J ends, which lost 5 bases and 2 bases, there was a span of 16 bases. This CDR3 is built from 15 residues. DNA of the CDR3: TGTGCCAGCAGTCCGGACTCCGGCCGCGCCTACGAGCAGTACTTC. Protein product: CASSPDSGRAYEQYF.

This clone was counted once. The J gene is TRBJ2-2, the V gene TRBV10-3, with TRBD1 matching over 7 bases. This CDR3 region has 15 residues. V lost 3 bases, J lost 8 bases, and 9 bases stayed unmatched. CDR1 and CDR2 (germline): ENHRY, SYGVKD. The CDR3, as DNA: TGTGCCATCAGTGAAGGGGACAGTTCACGGGGGGAGCTGTTTTTT. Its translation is CAISEGDSSRGELFF.

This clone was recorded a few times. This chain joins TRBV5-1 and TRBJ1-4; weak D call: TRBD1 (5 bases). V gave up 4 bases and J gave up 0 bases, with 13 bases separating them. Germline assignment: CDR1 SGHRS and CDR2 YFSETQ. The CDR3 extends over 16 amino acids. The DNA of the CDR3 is TGCGCCAGCAGCGCGGCGGGGGGGACAACTAATGAAAAACTGTTTTTT. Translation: CASSAAGGTTNEKLFF.

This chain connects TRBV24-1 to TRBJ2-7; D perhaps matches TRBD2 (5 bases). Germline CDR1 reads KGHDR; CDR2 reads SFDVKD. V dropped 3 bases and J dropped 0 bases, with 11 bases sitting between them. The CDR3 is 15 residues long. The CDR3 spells CATSDDSANSYEQYF. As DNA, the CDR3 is TGTGCCACCAGTGATGATAGCGCTAACTCCTACGAGCAGTACTTC.

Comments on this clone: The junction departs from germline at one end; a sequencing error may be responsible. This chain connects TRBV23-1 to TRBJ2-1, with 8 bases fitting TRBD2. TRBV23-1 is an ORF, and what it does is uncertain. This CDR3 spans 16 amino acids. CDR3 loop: CARSPGGGIMRNEQFF. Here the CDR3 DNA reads TGCGCCCGCAGCCCGGGGGGGGGAATCATGAGGAATGAGCAGTTCTTC.

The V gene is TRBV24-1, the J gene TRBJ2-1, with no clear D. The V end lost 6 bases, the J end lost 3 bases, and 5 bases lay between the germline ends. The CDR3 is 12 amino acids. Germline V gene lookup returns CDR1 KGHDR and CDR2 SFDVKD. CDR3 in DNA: TGTGCCACCAGTATTAGCTACAATGAGCAGTTCTTC. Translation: CATSISYNEQFF.

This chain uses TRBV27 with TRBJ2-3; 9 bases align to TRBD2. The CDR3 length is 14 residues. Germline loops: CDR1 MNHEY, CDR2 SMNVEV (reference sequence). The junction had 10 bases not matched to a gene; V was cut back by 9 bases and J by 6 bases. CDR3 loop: CASQLAGEGDTQYF. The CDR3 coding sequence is TGTGCCAGTCAGTTAGCGGGAGAGGGGGATACGCAGTATTTT.

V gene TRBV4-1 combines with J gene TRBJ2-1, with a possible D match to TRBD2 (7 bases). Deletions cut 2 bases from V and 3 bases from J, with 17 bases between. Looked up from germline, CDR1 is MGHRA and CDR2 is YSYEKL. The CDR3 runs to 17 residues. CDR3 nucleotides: TGCGCCAGCAGCCAAACCCGTCGGGGGGCAGGCTACAATGAGCAGTTCTTC. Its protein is CASSQTRRGAGYNEQFF.

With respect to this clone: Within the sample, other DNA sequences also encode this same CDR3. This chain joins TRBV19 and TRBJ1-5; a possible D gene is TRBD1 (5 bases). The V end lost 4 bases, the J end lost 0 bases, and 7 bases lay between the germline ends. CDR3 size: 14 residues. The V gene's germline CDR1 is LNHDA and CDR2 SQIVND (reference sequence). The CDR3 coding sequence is TGTGCCAGTAGTAGGGGCAGTAGCAATCAGCCCCAGCATTTT. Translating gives CASSRGSSNQPQHF.

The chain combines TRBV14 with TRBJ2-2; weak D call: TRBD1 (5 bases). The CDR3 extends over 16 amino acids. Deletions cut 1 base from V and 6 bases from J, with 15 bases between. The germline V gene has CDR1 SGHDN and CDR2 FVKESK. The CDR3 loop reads CASSQVAGYFSGELFF. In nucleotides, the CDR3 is TGTGCCAGCAGCCAAGTGGCAGGGTATTTTTCCGGGGAGCTGTTTTTT.

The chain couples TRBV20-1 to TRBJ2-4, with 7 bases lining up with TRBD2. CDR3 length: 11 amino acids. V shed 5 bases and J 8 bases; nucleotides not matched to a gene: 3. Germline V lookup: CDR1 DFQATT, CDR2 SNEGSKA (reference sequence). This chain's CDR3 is CSAPTSDIQYF. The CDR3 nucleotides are TGCAGTGCTCCTACTAGCGACATTCAGTACTTC.

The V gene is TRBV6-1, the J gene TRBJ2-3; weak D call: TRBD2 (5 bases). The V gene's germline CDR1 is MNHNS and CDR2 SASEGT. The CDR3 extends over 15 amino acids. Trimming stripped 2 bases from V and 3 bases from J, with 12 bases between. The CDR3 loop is CASSELWEMTDTQYF. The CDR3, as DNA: TGTGCCAGCAGTGAATTGTGGGAGATGACAGATACGCAGTATTTT.

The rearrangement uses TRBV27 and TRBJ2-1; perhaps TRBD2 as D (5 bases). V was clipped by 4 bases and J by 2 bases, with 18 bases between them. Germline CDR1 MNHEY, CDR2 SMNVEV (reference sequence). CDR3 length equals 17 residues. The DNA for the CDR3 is TGTGCCAGCAGTTCCCTCGGGGTGTACCAGGCCTACAATGAGCAGTTCTTC. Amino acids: CASSSLGVYQAYNEQFF.

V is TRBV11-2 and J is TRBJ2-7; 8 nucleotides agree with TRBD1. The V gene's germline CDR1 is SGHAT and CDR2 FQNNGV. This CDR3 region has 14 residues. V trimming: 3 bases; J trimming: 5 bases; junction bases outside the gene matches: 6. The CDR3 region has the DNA TGTGCCAGCAGCTTTTGGACAGGGCCCCACGAGCAGTACTTC. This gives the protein CASSFWTGPHEQYF.

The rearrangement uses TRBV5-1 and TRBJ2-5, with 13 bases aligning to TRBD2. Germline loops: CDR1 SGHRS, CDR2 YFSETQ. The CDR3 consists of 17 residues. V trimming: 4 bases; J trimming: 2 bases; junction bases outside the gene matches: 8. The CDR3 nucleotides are TGCGCCAGCAGCACGAACCCGGGACTAGCGGGACAAGAGACCCAGTACTTC. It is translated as CASSTNPGLAGQETQYF.

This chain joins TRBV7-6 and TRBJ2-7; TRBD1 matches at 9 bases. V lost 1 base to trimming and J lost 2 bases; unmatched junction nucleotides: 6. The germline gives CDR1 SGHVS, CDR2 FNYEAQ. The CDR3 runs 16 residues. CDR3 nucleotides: TGTGCCAGCAGCTTAGAGCCGGGACAGGGCGCCTACGAGCAGTACTTC. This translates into CASSLEPGQGAYEQYF.

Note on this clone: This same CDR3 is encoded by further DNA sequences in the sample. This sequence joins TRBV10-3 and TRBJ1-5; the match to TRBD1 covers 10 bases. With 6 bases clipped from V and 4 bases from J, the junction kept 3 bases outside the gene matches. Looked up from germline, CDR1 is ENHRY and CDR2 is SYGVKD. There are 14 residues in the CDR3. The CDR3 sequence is CAISPGQGNQPQHF. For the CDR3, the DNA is TGTGCCATCAGCCCGGGACAGGGGAATCAGCCCCAGCATTTT.